These 23 T cell receptor beta chains originate from one sample sequenced in a study of T cells after yellow fever vaccination. MiXCR was run by TCRdb on the 5' RACE reads, yielding one entry per CDR3 protein. The table lists roughly 32,000 distinct CDR3 sequences, under 4.5% of them singletons, with under 55% in the top ten. The sample in question was CD8+ T cells sorted from PBMCs, obtained 5 days after the yellow fever booster vaccination. These receptors came from a man aged 30 to 45 who received the YFV17D yellow fever vaccine.

This clonotype was recorded many times. The rearrangement links TRBV12-3 or TRBV12-4 to TRBJ2-7, with D possibly matching TRBD2 (5 bases). V gave up 6 bases and J gave up 0 bases, with 12 bases separating them. The CDR3 covers 14 residues. The CDR3 region is CASSPGYSSYEQYF. CDR3 nucleotide sequence: TGTGCCAGCAGCCCGGGGTACAGCTCCTACGAGCAGTACTTC.

This clonotype was picked up many times. The V and J genes are TRBV14 and TRBJ2-1, with TRBD2 matching over 7 bases. The CDR3 spans 20 residues. In germline, CDR1 is SGHDN, CDR2 FVKESK. The ends lost 3 bases at V and 4 bases at J; junction bases unmatched: 21. CDR3 in amino acids: CASSQTPSSTWRENYNEQFF. The CDR3 nucleotides are TGTGCCAGCAGCCAGACCCCGAGTAGCACGTGGCGGGAGAATTACAATGAGCAGTTCTTC. Supplemented by reference TRBV14 and TRBJ2-1, the full variable domain reads EAGVTQFPSHSVIEKGQTVTLRCDPISGHDNLYWYRRVMGKEIKFLLHFVKESKQDESGMPNNRFLAERTGGTYSTLKVQPAELEDSGVYFCASSQTPSSTWRENYNEQFFGPGTRLTVL.

Worth noting for this clonotype: One end of the junction is discordant with germline, which a read error may explain. The rearrangement joins TRBV27 to TRBJ1-5, with 10 bases aligning to TRBD1. The germline gives CDR1 MNHEY, CDR2 SMNVEV (reference sequence). The CDR3 totals 14 residues. CDR3 region: CASSRQGAKQPQHF. The CDR3 DNA is TGTGCCAGCAGCCGACAGGGGGCGAAGCAGCCCCAACATTTT.

This clonotype was picked up many times. CDR3 residues: CASSLRTSGIWNEQFF. CDR3 nucleotides: TGTGCCAGCAGTTTAAGAACTAGCGGGATTTGGAATGAGCAGTTCTTC. J is TRBJ2-1 and V is TRBV27, with 10 bases matching TRBD2. The CDR3 is 16 residues long. Trimming at V came to 2 bases and at J to 7 bases, leaving 8 bases not matched to a gene. CDR1 and CDR2 from the germline V gene are MNHEY and SMNVEV (reference sequence).

This clonotype appeared many times. The rearrangement uses TRBV27 and TRBJ2-1; TRBD1 is a possible D gene (6 bases). The germline V and J ends were trimmed by 10 bases and 6 bases, with 16 bases remaining between them. Germline values: CDR1 MNHEY, CDR2 SMNVEV (reference sequence). CDR3 length equals 13 residues. The CDR3 protein is CATGQIRINEQFF. The CDR3 region has the DNA TGTGCCACTGGACAGATTAGGATCAATGAGCAGTTCTTC.

This clonotype came up many times. This chain connects TRBV2 to TRBJ2-5; TRBD1 matches at 7 bases. Germline values: CDR1 SNHLY, CDR2 FYNNEI. Losses at the gene ends were 8 bases for V and 5 bases for J; bases not matched to a gene: 8. This CDR3 contains 13 residues. CDR3 DNA: TGTGCCAGCTCACAGGGGATGTGGGAGACCCAGTACTTC. It yields the protein CASSQGMWETQYF.

This clonotype was counted at least ten times. CDR3 region: CASNPRGQGGEQYF. In DNA form, the CDR3 reads TGTGCCAGCAATCCCCGAGGGCAGGGGGGAGAGCAGTACTTC. This rearrangement joins TRBV12-3 or TRBV12-4 to TRBJ2-7; maybe TRBD1 (7 bases). V was cut by 7 bases and J by 7 bases, with 20 bases left in between. The length of the CDR3 is 14 residues.

This clonotype was seen at least ten times. The chain joins TRBV7-6 to TRBJ2-3; no clear D gene. The CDR3 is 14 residues long. Trimming left V 5 bases short and J 0 bases short, with 9 bases between. The germline V gene encodes CDR1 SGHVS and CDR2 FNYEAQ. The CDR3 is CASSLGRSTDTQYF. CDR3 bases: TGTGCCAGCAGCCTTGGCCGAAGCACAGATACGCAGTATTTT.

This clonotype was counted at least ten times. The rearrangement links TRBV4-3 to TRBJ2-3; D call uncertain. CDR1 and CDR2 from the germline V gene are LGHNA and YSLEER. The CDR3 spans 17 residues. V lost 0 bases to trimming and J lost 1 base, with 14 bases between them. The CDR3 nucleotides are TGCGCCAGCAGCCAAGAAACGATGCTATTGCGCACAGATACGCAGTATTTT. Translation: CASSQETMLLRTDTQYF.

There are many counts of this clonotype. The chain combines TRBV25-1 with TRBJ2-1, with D perhaps TRBD1 (6 bases). Trimming stripped 1 base from V and 10 bases from J, with 11 bases between. The CDR3 spans 13 residues. The germline V gene has CDR1 MGHDK and CDR2 SYGVNS. The CDR3 loop is CASSEFFGTEQFF. CDR3 sequence (DNA): TGTGCCAGCAGTGAATTTTTTGGGACAGAGCAGTTCTTC. Filled out from reference TRBV25-1 and TRBJ2-1, the complete variable domain reads EADIYQTPRYLVIGTGKKITLECSQTMGHDKMYWYQQDPGMELHLIHYSYGVNSTEKGDLSSESTVSRIRTEHFPLTLESARPSHTSQYLCASSEFFGTEQFFGPGTRLTVL.

This clonotype occurred many times. V usage is TRBV12-3 or TRBV12-4 and J usage is TRBJ2-5; the D is unclear. The CDR3 sequence is 11 residues long. V gave up 1 base and J gave up 5 bases, with 2 bases separating them. The CDR3, as DNA: TGTGCCAGCAGTTTAGGCGAGACCCAGTACTTC. Amino acids: CASSLGETQYF.

This clonotype was observed many times. This rearrangement joins TRBV20-1 to TRBJ2-7; D is unresolved. V lost 3 bases and J lost 2, with 11 bases in between. This CDR3 is built from 13 residues. The germline V gene has CDR1 DFQATT and CDR2 SNEGSKA (reference sequence). The DNA for the CDR3 is TGCAGTGCTAGCGGTGCCAGAGCCTACGAGCAGTACTTC. Protein product: CSASGARAYEQYF.

This clonotype was counted between two and nine times. The chain has TRBV20-1 and TRBJ2-5; 10 nucleotides agree with TRBD2. The CDR3 runs 17 residues. The J segment lost 5 bases and the V segment lost 6 bases, leaving 18 bases of the junction unmatched. Per the germline V gene, CDR1 is DFQATT and CDR2 is SNEGSKA (reference sequence). CDR3 DNA: TGCAGTGCCCCAGCTCGATCCGGGACTAGCGTGTCTGAGACCCAGTACTTC. It yields the protein CSAPARSGTSVSETQYF.

This clonotype appeared many times. The chain links TRBV6-5 to TRBJ2-3, with a tentative D call TRBD1 (6 bases). The CDR3 contains 18 residues. From germline, CDR1 is MNHEY and CDR2 SVGAGI. V was cut by 0 bases and J by 0 bases, with 16 bases left in between. This CDR3 reads CASSYSMGVGGSTDTQYF. For the CDR3, the DNA is TGTGCCAGCAGTTACTCGATGGGAGTAGGGGGTAGCACAGATACGCAGTATTTT.

This clonotype was observed many times. V and J are TRBV7-3 and TRBJ2-1; D is perhaps TRBD1 or TRBD2 (5 bases each). Germline assignment: CDR1 SGHTA and CDR2 FQGTGA. CDR3 length: 15 residues. With 3 bases removed from V and 5 bases from J, the gap between germline ends came to 14 bases. CDR3 sequence: CASSLRDGANNEQFF. The CDR3 coding sequence is TGTGCCAGCAGCTTGAGGGACGGGGCCAACAATGAGCAGTTCTTC.

In regard to this clonotype: One base away lies a much larger clone, so this may be a sequencing read error. Because it lacks the conserved phenylalanine or tryptophan at the end, this CDR3 is likely a read error. V usage is TRBV25-1 and J usage is TRBJ2-7; TRBD2 might be the D (6 bases). There are 12 residues in the CDR3. Germline V lookup: CDR1 MGHDK, CDR2 SYGVNS. V shed 6 bases and J shed 5 bases, with 11 bases lying between them. The CDR3 is CASSRRAHEQYY. The DNA for the CDR3 is TGTGCCAGCAGCAGGAGGGCCCACGAGCAGTACTAC.

This clonotype was found many times. This chain connects TRBV5-1 to TRBJ2-1; a weak D match, TRBD2 (6 bases). V was cut by 0 bases and J by 0 bases, with 7 bases left in between. The CDR3 totals 15 residues. CDR1 SGHRS and CDR2 YFSETQ come from the germline V gene. CDR3 region: CASSLDGSSYNEQFF. The CDR3 region has the DNA TGCGCCAGCAGCTTGGACGGGAGCTCCTACAATGAGCAGTTCTTC.

The sample holds many counts of this clonotype. The chain combines TRBV21-1 with TRBJ2-5; the listed D gene, TRBD1, was not tested against the DNA. TRBV21-1 is recorded as a pseudogene. This CDR3 contains 15 residues. The CDR3 DNA sequence: TGTGCCAGCAGCGGGACAGGGGGCGGCCAAGAGACCCAGTACTTC. It yields the protein CASSGTGGGQETQYF.

This clonotype was counted ten times or more. The DNA is omitted, as the CDR3 cannot be located on it reliably, and the CDR3 follows TCRdb's listing. V is TRBV9 and J is TRBJ2-1; TRBD1, the table's D call, lacks a check against the DNA. From germline, CDR1 is SGDLS and CDR2 YYNGEE. A total of 13 residues make up the CDR3, ends included. This chain's CDR3 is CASSVGGGAIPFF.

This clonotype has ten or more counts. This chain links TRBV7-9 with TRBJ2-1; maybe TRBD2 (6 bases). The CDR3 runs to 14 residues. Trimming removed 8 bases at V and 7 bases at J, with 18 bases between. CDR1 and CDR2 (germline): SEHNR, FQNEAQ (reference sequence). The CDR3 is CASWETSPANEQFF. The CDR3 coding sequence is TGTGCCAGCTGGGAGACTAGTCCAGCGAATGAGCAGTTCTTC.

Many counts were recorded for this clonotype. The rearrangement joins TRBV5-1 to TRBJ2-7; D is possibly TRBD1 (6 bases). V shed 7 bases and J shed 2 bases, with 13 bases lying between them. The CDR3 loop spans 13 amino acids. Germline assignment: CDR1 SGHRS and CDR2 YFSETQ. CDR3 loop: CASSLRTAYEQYF. The CDR3 DNA sequence: TGCGCCAGCTCCTTGAGGACAGCCTACGAGCAGTACTTC.

Ten or more counts support this clonotype. The chain uses TRBV28 and TRBJ2-5; the D gene is possibly TRBD2 (6 bases). This CDR3 has 17 amino acids. Trimming removed 7 bases at V and 5 bases at J, with 26 bases between. CDR1 and CDR2 from the germline V gene are MDHEN and SYDVKM. CDR3 sequence reads: CASNPLSRAGRGETQYF. In nucleotides, the CDR3 is TGTGCCAGCAACCCCTTATCTAGGGCGGGCCGGGGGGAGACCCAGTACTTC.

In this sample, this clonotype turned up many times. The V and J genes are TRBV20-1 and TRBJ2-1, with a possible D match to TRBD2 (5 bases). The germline gives CDR1 DFQATT, CDR2 SNEGSKA (reference sequence). With 0 bases removed from V and 7 bases from J, the gap between germline ends came to 19 bases. This CDR3 spans 16 amino acids. The CDR3 DNA reads as TGCAGTGCTAGAGAGCCCTTCTGGAAGCCGGGGAATGAGCAGTTCTTC. Amino acids: CSAREPFWKPGNEQFF.